This T cell receptor (beta chain) was recorded in a study of T-cell reconstitution after alpha-beta-depleted transplantation in children (dated by TCRdb to the mid-2010s). For context, the study as a whole: Using TCR repertoire profiling, the study quantitatively followed how T-cell immune reconstitution unfolded in children after TCRalphabeta/CD19-depleted allogeneic hematopoietic cell transplantation.

The CDR3 holds 14 amino acids from the cysteine to the phenylalanine. This entry keeps only the CDR3 DNA: 42 bases, framed from base 1. CDR1 and CDR2 (ENHRY, SYGVKD) derive from the germline V gene. V has 5 bases trimmed and J has 3 bases trimmed; junction bases matching no gene number 4. The table lists this clonotype with a few counts. It lacks a known antigen. One base away there is no much larger clone; base qualities are not given. Libraries were built with PCR. Sequencing relied on an Illumina HiSeq 2500. To normalize quantification of the TCRbeta repertoire, the TCR libraries were built with molecular barcoding that relied on unique molecular identifiers. The public sequencing data were trimmed at Q25 with fastp and processed into clonotypes with MiXCR by TCRdb, which kept only in-frame beta chains. Every distinct CDR3 protein forms one entry, paired with its most common genes and DNA. This sample is represented by 200,000 to 250,000 distinct CDR3 sequences; 8% to 10% of them were singletons. Less than 8% of the sample comes from the top ten.

This chain is built from TRBV10-3 and TRBJ2-7; TRBD1 matches 10 bases in the middle. The sequence was collected from a human donor who donated a stem cell graft to a child with acute lymphoblastic leukemia. This specimen consisted of PBMCs from the stem cell graft donor, obtained from the stem cell graft. The CDR3: CAISPGQGGYEQYF. The DNA sequence is as follows: TGTGCCATCAGTCCAGGACAGGGGGGCTACGAGCAGTACTTC.